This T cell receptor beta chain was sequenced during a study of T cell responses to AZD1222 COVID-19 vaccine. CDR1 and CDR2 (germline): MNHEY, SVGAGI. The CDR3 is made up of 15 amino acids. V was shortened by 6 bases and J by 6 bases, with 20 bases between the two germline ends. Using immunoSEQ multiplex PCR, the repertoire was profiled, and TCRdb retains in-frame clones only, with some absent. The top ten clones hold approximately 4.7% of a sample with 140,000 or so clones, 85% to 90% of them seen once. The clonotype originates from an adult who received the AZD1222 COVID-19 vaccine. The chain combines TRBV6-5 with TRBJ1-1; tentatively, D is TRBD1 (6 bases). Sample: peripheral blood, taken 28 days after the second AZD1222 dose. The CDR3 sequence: CASRAEGGVGSEAFF. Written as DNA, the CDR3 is TGTGCCAGCAGAGCTGAAGGGGGAGTTGGGTCTGAAGCTTTCTTT.